The 10 T cell receptor beta chains below all came from one sample that was sequenced in a study of blood T cell repertoires in COVID-19. Some clones are missing from TCRdb's copy, which holds only in-frame ones; the method was immunoSEQ multiplex PCR. Counted here are about 380,000 clones, approximately 81% occurring once; the ten biggest clones make up approximately 3.6%. The sample taken for sequencing was peripheral blood. The receptors were gathered from a woman in her late teens or twenties with acute or convalescent COVID-19.

The chain couples TRBV5-1 to TRBJ2-2; the match to TRBD1 covers 7 bases. Germline CDR1 reads SGHRS; CDR2 reads YFSETQ. CDR3 size: 14 residues. V lost 3 bases and J lost 7; bases outside the gene matches: 6. CDR3 DNA: TGCGCCAGCAGCTACGGACAGGTCAGCGGGGAGCTGTTTTTT. Translating gives CASSYGQVSGELFF.

The V gene is TRBV7-8, the J gene TRBJ2-5; TRBD2 agrees at 7 bases. This CDR3 contains 13 residues. Germline V CDR1 and CDR2: SGHVS, FQNEAQ. J was trimmed by 4 bases and V by 5 bases; bases with no gene match: 4. CDR3 DNA sequence: TGTGCCAGCAGCCCAAGGGAGGGAGAGACCCAGTACTTC. Protein product: CASSPREGETQYF.

The chain is built from TRBV6-5 and TRBJ1-4; TRBD1 is a possible D gene (6 bases). The CDR3 covers 14 residues. CDR1 MNHEY and CDR2 SVGAGI come from the germline V gene. V gave up 2 bases and J gave up 7 bases, with 11 bases separating them. CDR3 DNA: TGTGCCAGCAGTTACGGACAGAGTGGTGAAAAACTGTTTTTT. This sequence encodes CASSYGQSGEKLFF.

This chain connects TRBV25-1 to TRBJ2-7; unclear D gene. The V gene lost 0 bases and the J gene lost 0 bases, with 3 bases spanning the gap. The germline CDR1 and CDR2 sequences are MGHDK and SYGVNS. The CDR3 extends over 13 amino acids. The CDR3 DNA follows: TGTGCCAGCAGTGAATACGGCTCCTACGAGCAGTACTTC. Translated: CASSEYGSYEQYF.

This rearrangement joins TRBV19 to TRBJ1-3; D possibly corresponds to TRBD1 (5 bases). Deletions cut 6 bases from V and 0 bases from J, with 9 bases between. The CDR3 extends over 14 amino acids. In germline, CDR1 is LNHDA, CDR2 SQIVND (reference sequence). The CDR3 region has the DNA TGTGCCAGTAGAGGGGTCCGCTCTGGAAACACCATATATTTT. It is translated as CASRGVRSGNTIYF.

This chain joins TRBV5-4 and TRBJ2-5; 9 bases match TRBD2. Germline CDR1 SGHNT, CDR2 YYREEE (reference sequence). Trimming at V came to 6 bases and at J to 5 bases, leaving 20 bases not matched to a gene. This CDR3 region has 18 residues. The CDR3 here is CASNFIRSGGTRRETQYF. The CDR3 bases are TGTGCCAGCAACTTTATTAGGAGCGGGGGGACCCGAAGGGAGACCCAGTACTTC.

The chain couples TRBV5-6 to TRBJ2-2; 11 bases match TRBD1. Trimming cost V 4 bases and J 6 bases; bases outside gene matches: 8. CDR1 is SGHDT, CDR2 YYEEEE, per germline. The CDR3 spans 16 residues. CDR3 coding DNA: TGTGCCAGCAGCCGTCCCGGGACAGGGGGTTCCGGGGAGCTGTTTTTT. Encoded protein: CASSRPGTGGSGELFF.

This chain uses TRBV6-5 with TRBJ1-4; 8 bases are shared with TRBD1. The V and J ends lost 5 bases and 5 bases, in that order; junction bases with no gene match: 4. CDR3 length: 14 residues. The germline V gene encodes CDR1 MNHEY and CDR2 SVGAGI. CDR3 nucleotides: TGTGCCAGCAGTAGACGGACAGGGAATGAAAAACTGTTTTTT. Residues: CASSRRTGNEKLFF.

V is TRBV7-9 and J is TRBJ1-2; TRBD1 might be the D (5 bases). V lost 3 bases, J lost 5 bases, and 19 bases lay in between. Germline V gene sequence: CDR1 SEHNR, CDR2 FQNEAQ (reference sequence). This CDR3 contains 16 residues. Here the CDR3 reads CASSFLIGGSGYGYTF. For the CDR3, the DNA is TGTGCCAGCAGCTTTTTGATCGGGGGGTCTGGTTATGGCTACACCTTC.

The genes are TRBV15 and TRBJ1-2; TRBD1 matches 10 bases. CDR3 size: 16 residues. Per germline, CDR1 LNHNV and CDR2 YYDKDF (reference sequence). Unmatched junction bases numbered 9, after V lost 3 bases and J lost 5 bases. The CDR3 DNA is TGTGCCACCAGCAGTAGACCGGGACAGGGGCCTTATGGCTACACCTTC. Translating it yields CATSSRPGQGPYGYTF.